This T cell receptor beta chain was sequenced during a study of blood T cell repertoires in COVID-19. Study background: Sources were T cells, B-cell-depleted T cells, or PBMCs; the material itself was cDNA or gDNA.

The repertoire was sequenced with immunoSEQ multiplex PCR; TCRdb's copy has only in-frame clones and lacks some. The sample holds fewer than 300,000 clones; approximately 93% are singletons and the top ten take 2% to 2.5%. The specimen sequenced was peripheral blood. The origin of this receptor is a woman aged 25-40 years with COVID-19, enrolled during active disease.

The CDR3 DNA is TGTGCCAGCAGTCCCCGGACTAGCTGGGAAGATACGCAGTATTTT. This sequence encodes CASSPRTSWEDTQYF. The chain joins TRBV5-4 to TRBJ2-3; 8 bases map to TRBD2. Germline V CDR1 and CDR2: SGHNT, YYREEE (reference sequence). CDR3 length: 15 amino acids. V was pared by 5 bases and J by 5 bases, with 10 bases of the junction left unmatched.